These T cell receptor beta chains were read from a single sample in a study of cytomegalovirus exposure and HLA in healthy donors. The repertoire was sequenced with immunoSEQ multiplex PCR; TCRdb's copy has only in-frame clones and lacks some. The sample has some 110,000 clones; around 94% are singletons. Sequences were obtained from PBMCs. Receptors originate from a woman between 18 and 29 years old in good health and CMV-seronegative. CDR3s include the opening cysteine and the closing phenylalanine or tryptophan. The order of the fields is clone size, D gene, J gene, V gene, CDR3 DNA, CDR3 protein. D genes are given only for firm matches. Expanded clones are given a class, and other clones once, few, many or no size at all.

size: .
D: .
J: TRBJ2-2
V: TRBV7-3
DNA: TGTGCCAGCAGCTCCTCCGGGACCGGGGAGCTGTTTTTT
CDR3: CASSSSGTGELFF

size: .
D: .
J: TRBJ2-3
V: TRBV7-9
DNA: TGTGCCAGCAGCTTTGGGGGCGAAGATACGCAGTATTTT
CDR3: CASSFGGEDTQYF

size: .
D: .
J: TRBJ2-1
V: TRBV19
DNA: TGTGCCACAGGATTTACTGAGCAGTTCTTC
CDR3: CATGFTEQFF

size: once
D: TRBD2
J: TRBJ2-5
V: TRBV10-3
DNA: TGTGCCATCAACCAGGGACTAGATCAGACCCAGTACTTC
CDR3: CAINQGLDQTQYF

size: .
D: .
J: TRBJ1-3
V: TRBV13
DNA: TGTGCCAGCAGCACCGAACGGGGCTCTGGAAACACCATATATTTT
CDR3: CASSTERGSGNTIYF

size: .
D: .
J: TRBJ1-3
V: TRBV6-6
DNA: TGTGCCAGCAGTTCCCCCGGCTCTGGAAACACCATATATTTT
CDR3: CASSSPGSGNTIYF

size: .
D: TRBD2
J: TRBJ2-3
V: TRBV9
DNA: TGTGCCAGCAGCGACCTAGCGGGGGCGAGCACAGATACGCAGTATTTT
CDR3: CASSDLAGASTDTQYF

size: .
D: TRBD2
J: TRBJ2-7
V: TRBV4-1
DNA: TGCGCCAGCAGCCAAGGCTGGCGGGGGGGCGAATCCTACGAGCAGTACTTC
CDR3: CASSQGWRGGESYEQYF

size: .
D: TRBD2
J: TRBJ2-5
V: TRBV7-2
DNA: TGTGCCAGCAGCCCTAACGCCCTAGCGGGAGAGACCCAGTACTTC
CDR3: CASSPNALAGETQYF

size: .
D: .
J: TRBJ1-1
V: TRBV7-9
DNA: TGTGCCAGCAGCCCAGGATCAGAGAACACTGAAGCTTTCTTT
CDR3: CASSPGSENTEAFF

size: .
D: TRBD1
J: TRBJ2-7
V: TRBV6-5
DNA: TGTGCCAGCAGCCAGGACAGGGAAGATTATGAGCAGTACTTC
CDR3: CASSQDREDYEQYF

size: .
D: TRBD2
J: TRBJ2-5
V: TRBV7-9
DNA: TGTGCCAGCAGCTCGGGAGGGTACCAAGAGACCCAGTACTTC
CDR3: CASSSGGYQETQYF

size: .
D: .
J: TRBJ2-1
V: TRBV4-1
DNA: TGCGCCAGCAGCCAAGGGCTGGGGGGTAATGAGCAGTTCTTC
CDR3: CASSQGLGGNEQFF

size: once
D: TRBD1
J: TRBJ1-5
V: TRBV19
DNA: TGTGCCAGTAGTATAGCCGGGACAGGGGGCAATCAGCCCCAGCATTTT
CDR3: CASSIAGTGGNQPQHF

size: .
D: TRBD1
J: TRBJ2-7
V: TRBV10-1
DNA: TGCGCCAGCAGTGAAACAGGGGTCCAGGACGAGCAGTACTTC
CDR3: CASSETGVQDEQYF

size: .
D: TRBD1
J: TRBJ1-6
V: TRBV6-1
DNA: TGTGCCAGCGGGCGACAGGGGGTGTATTCACCCCTCCACTTT
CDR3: CASGRQGVYSPLHF

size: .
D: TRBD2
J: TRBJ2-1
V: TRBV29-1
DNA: TGCAGCGTTGAAAGGCTAGCGGGGGCCAATGAGCAGTTCTTC
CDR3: CSVERLAGANEQFF

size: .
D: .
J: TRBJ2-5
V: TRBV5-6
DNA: TGTGCCAGCAGCTTGTCAGGGGTGACCCAGTACTTC
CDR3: CASSLSGVTQYF

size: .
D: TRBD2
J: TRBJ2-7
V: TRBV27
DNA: TGTGCCAGCAGTTTAGCGGGAGGGCCCTACGAGCAGTACTTC
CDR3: CASSLAGGPYEQYF

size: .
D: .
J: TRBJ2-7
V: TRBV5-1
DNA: TGCGCCAGCAGCTTGACGAGGGAGAGCTCCTACGAGCAGTACTTC
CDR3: CASSLTRESSYEQYF

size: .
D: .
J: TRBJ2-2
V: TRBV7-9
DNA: TGTGCCAGCAGCTTACGAAAGGGGCAGGGTGCCGGGGAGCTGTTTTTT
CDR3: CASSLRKGQGAGELFF

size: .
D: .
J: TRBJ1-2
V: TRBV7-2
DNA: TGTGCCAGCAGCCCCGACAGCAACTATGGCTACACCTTC
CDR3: CASSPDSNYGYTF

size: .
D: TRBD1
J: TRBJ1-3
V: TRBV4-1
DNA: TGCGCCAGCAGCCAAGAATTGGACAGGGGATACACCATATATTTT
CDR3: CASSQELDRGYTIYF

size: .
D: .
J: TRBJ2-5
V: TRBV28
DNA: TGTGCCAGCAGTTTTCTAGGTGGGACCCAGTACTTC
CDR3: CASSFLGGTQYF

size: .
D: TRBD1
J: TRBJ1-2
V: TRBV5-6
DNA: TGTGCCAGCAGCTTAACAGGGGCGTATGGCTACACCTTC
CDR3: CASSLTGAYGYTF

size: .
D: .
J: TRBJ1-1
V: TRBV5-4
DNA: TGTGCCAGCAGCCCAGGCGGGGGCTATGGCACTGAAGCTTTCTTT
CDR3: CASSPGGGYGTEAFF

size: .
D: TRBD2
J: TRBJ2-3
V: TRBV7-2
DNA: TGTGCCAGCATAGCCCGGGGGGGGTCTAATACGCAGTATTTT
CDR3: CASIARGGSNTQYF

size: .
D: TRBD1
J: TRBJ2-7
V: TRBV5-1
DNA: TGCGCCAGCAGCTGGACCCAGGGGGCCGAGCAGTACTTC
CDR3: CASSWTQGAEQYF

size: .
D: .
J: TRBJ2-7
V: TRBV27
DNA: TGTGCCAGCAGTTTATATGGGGGGAGCTCCTACGAGCAGTACTTC
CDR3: CASSLYGGSSYEQYF

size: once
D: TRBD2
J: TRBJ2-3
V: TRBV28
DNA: TGTGCCAGCAGTTTACCTAGCGGAGCTGCAGATACGCAGTATTTT
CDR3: CASSLPSGAADTQYF

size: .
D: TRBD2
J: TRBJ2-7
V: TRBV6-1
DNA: TGTGCCAGCAGTGGACTAACTAGCGGGGGCCGCTACGAGCAGTACTTC
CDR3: CASSGLTSGGRYEQYF

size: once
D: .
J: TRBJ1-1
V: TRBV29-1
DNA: TGCAGCGTTGGGGGAGCTAACACTGAAGCTTTCTTT
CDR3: CSVGGANTEAFF

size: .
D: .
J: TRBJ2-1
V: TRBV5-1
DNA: TGCGCCAGCAGCTTGAATGTCGCCTACAATGAGCAGTTCTTC
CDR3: CASSLNVAYNEQFF

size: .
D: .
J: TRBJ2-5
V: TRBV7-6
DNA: TGTGCCAGCAGCTTTTACAGGCAAGAGACCCAGTACTTC
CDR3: CASSFYRQETQYF

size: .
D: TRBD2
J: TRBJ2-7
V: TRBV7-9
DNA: TGTGCCAGCAGCTCAGCTAGCGGAAGGCGGTACGAGCAGTACTTC
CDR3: CASSSASGRRYEQYF

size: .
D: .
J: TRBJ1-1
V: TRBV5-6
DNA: TGTGCCAGCAGCTTGGTACAGGCGAACACTGAAGCTTTCTTT
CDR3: CASSLVQANTEAFF

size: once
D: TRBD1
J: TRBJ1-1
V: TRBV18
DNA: TGTGCCAGCTCAACGACAGGGGGATATGAAGCTTTCTTT
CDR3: CASSTTGGYEAFF

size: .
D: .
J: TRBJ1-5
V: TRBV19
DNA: TGTGCCAGTAGGGCGGACAGCCTTTATCAGCCCCAGCATTTT
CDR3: CASRADSLYQPQHF

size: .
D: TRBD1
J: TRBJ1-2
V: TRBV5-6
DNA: TGTGCCAGCAGCTCTGGGACAGGGGAAAACTATGGCTACACCTTC
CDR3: CASSSGTGENYGYTF

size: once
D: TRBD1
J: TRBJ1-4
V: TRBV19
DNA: TGTGCCAGTAGGACGGACAGGGGGGATGAAAAACTGTTTTTT
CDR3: CASRTDRGDEKLFF

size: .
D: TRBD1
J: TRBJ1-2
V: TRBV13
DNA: TGTGCCAGCAGAGACGGACCAGGGGGCGCGGGCTATGGCTACACCTTC
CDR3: CASRDGPGGAGYGYTF

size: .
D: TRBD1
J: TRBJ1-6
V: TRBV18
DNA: TGTGCCAGCTCACCACAGGGGGCGGATTCACCCCTCCACTTT
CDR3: CASSPQGADSPLHF

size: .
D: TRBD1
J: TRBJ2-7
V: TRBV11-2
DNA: TGTGCCAGCAGATCTGCGGGACAGGGCCGTTTGGAGCAGTACTTC
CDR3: CASRSAGQGRLEQYF

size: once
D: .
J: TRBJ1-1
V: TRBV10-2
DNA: TGCGCCAGCAGTGACAGGGGTGGGAACACTGAAGCTTTCTTT
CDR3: CASSDRGGNTEAFF

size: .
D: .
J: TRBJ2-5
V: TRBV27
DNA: TGTGCCAGCAGCGCCTCTAGCGCCCAAGAGACCCAGTACTTC
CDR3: CASSASSAQETQYF

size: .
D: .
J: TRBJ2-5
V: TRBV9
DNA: TGTGCCAGCAGCTCAGGTGGAGAGACCCAGTACTTC
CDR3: CASSSGGETQYF

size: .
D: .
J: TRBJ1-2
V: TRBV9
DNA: TGTGCCAGCAGCGTAACAGACCTCTATGGCTACACCTTC
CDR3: CASSVTDLYGYTF

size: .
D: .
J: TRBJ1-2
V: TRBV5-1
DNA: TGCGCCAGCAGCGGGGGGGGGACTAACTATGGCTACACCTTC
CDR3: CASSGGGTNYGYTF

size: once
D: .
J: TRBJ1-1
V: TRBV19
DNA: TGTGCCAGTAGATCGACAGAGAACACTGAAGCTTTCTTT
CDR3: CASRSTENTEAFF

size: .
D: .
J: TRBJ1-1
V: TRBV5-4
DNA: TGTGCCAGCAGCTCTAACGCCCCGAACACTGAAGCTTTCTTT
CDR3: CASSSNAPNTEAFF

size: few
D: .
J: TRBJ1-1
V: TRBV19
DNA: TGTGCCAGTAGGGCCGGGGGGTCCAGCACTGAAGCTTTCTTT
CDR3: CASRAGGSSTEAFF

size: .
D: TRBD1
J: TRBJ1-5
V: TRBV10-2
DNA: TGCGCCAGCAGTGAGGGGACAGGCACTGATAGCAATCCCCAGCATTTT
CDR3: CASSEGTGTDSNPQHF

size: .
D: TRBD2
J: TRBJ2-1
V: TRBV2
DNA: TGTGCCAGCAGTACCGGGACTACTCTATACAATGAGCAGTTCTTC
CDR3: CASSTGTTLYNEQFF

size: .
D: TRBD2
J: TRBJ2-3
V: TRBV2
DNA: TGTGCCAGCACGCTAGCGGGAGTGGTCCCAGATACGCAGTATTTT
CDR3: CASTLAGVVPDTQYF

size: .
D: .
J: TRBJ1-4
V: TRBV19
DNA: TGTGCCAGTAGTATCATGGCTGCAACTAATGAAAAACTGTTTTTT
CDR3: CASSIMAATNEKLFF

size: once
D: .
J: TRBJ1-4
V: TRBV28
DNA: TGTGCCAGCAGGTTTCCTCCGGGAGAGGGTGGGACTAATGAAAAACTGTTTTTT
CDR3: CASRFPPGEGGTNEKLFF

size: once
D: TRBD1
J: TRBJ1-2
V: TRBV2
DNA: TGTGCCAGCAGAGAACAGGGGTCTAACTATGGCTACACCTTC
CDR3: CASREQGSNYGYTF

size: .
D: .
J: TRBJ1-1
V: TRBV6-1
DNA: TGTGCCAGCAGTGCTCCGACAGGCCACAACACTGAAGCTTTCTTT
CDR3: CASSAPTGHNTEAFF

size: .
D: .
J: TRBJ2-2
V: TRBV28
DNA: TGTGCCAGCAGTTTCTCCCTGAGCACCGGGGAGCTGTTTTTT
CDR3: CASSFSLSTGELFF

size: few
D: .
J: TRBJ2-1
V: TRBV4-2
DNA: TGTGCCAGCAGCCATGAAGCATGGAATGAGCAGTTCTTC
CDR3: CASSHEAWNEQFF